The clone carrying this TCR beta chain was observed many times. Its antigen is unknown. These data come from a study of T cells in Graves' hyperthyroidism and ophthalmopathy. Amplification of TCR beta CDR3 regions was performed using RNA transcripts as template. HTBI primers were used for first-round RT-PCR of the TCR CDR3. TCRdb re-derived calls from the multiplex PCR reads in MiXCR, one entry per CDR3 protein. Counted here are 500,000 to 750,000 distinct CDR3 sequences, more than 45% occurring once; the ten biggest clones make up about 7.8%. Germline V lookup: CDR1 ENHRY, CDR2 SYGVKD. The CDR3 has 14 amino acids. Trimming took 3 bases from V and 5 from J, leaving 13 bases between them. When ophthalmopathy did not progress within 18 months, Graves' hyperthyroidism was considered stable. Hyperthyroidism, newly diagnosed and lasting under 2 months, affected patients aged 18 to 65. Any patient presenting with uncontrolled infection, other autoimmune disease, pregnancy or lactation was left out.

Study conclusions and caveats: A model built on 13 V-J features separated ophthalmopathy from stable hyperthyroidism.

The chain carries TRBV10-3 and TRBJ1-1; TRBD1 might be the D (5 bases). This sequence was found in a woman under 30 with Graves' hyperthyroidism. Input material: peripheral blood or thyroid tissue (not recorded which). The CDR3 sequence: CAISDVGGGTEAFF. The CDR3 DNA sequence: TGTGCCATCAGTGACGTGGGGGGTGGAACTGAAGCTTTCTTT.